This T cell receptor beta chain is drawn from a study of graft-versus-host responses after intestinal transplantation. Looking at the study overall: All recipients were transplanted with multivisceral, liver-intestinal, or isolated intestinal grafts. Following induction with anti-thymocyte globulin, all recipients were given tacrolimus and steroids for two to four years.

Clones were sequenced by immunoSEQ multiplex PCR, and TCRdb holds only the in-frame ones, with some missing. In the table there are approximately 9,300 clones, 65% to 90% of which are singletons. Investigators treated the graft tissue so that it released intraepithelial and lamina propria lymphocytes. The CDR3 length is 15 residues. The germline V gene encodes CDR1 SGHRS and CDR2 YFSETQ. V gave up 2 bases and J gave up 2 bases; unmatched junction bases: 6. With respect to this clone: Its antigen is still unknown.

Study conclusions and caveats: Early after transplant, HvG declines were associated with peak levels of circulating GvH clones.

The chain recombines TRBV5-1 with TRBJ1-2; 7 positions agree with TRBD1. This material consisted of ileum tissue, taken around 25 months after intestinal transplantation. The source of this sequence is a human patient who received an intestinal transplant, so some T cells may come from the graft donor. DNA for the CDR3: TGCGCCAGCAGCTTTGAGGGGGCAGGGAACTATGGCTACACCTTC. Amino acids: CASSFEGAGNYGYTF.